Sequencing of this TCR beta chain was carried out in a study of blood T cell repertoires in COVID-19. Study as a whole: There were acute and convalescent COVID-19 samples, and they came from the United States, Italy and Spain. Nucleic acid was either cDNA or gDNA, and it came from T cells, B-cell-depleted T cells, or PBMCs.

Under the authors' procedure: Quantification of nucleated cells was approximated via reference gene primer amplification. Data came from immunoSEQ multiplex PCR; TCRdb stores just in-frame clones and leaves some out. V, J and clone size reflect that table, while D and trimming were determined from the DNA. The sample records 350,000 to 450,000 clones, over 80% being singletons. Germline V gene data show CDR1 as MNHEY and CDR2 as SMNVEV (reference sequence). The CDR3 sequence is 16 residues long. Trimming left V 11 bases short and J 1 base short, with 23 bases between. Sequencing was carried out using PBMCs or T cells enriched from blood (not recorded which). This clonotype originated in a woman aged 45-65 years who had recovered from COVID-19. This chain joins TRBV27 and TRBJ1-1; tentative D call: TRBD1 (6 bases). This CDR3 reads CAGYRDNPKKNTEAFF. CDR3 nucleotides: TGTGCCGGATACAGGGATAATCCCAAAAAGAACACTGAAGCTTTCTTT.